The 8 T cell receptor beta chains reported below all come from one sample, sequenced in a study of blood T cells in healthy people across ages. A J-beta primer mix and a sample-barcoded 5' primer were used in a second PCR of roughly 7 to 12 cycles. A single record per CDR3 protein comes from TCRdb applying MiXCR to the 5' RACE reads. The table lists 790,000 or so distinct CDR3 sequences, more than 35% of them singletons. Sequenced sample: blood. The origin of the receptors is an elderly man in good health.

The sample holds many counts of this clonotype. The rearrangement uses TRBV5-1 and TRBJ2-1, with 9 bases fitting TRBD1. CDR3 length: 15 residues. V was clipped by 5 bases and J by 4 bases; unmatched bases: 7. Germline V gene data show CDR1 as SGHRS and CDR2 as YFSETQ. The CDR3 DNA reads TGCGCCAGCAGGGCCGGGACAGGGATGTACAATGAGCAGTTCTTC. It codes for CASRAGTGMYNEQFF.

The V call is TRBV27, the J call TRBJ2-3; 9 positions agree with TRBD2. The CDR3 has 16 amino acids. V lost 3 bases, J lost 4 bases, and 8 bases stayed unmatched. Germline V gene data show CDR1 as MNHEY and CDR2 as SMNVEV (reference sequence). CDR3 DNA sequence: TGTGCCAGCAGTTTTGCGGCGGGGGGGCTGTCAGATACGCAGTATTTT. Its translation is CASSFAAGGLSDTQYF.

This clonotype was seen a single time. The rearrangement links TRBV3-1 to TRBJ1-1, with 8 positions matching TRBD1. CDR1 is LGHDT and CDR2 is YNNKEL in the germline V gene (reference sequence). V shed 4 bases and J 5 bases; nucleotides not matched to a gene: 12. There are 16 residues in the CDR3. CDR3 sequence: CASSLGQALQNTEAFF. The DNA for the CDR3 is TGTGCCAGCAGCCTGGGACAGGCCCTTCAGAATACTGAAGCTTTCTTT.

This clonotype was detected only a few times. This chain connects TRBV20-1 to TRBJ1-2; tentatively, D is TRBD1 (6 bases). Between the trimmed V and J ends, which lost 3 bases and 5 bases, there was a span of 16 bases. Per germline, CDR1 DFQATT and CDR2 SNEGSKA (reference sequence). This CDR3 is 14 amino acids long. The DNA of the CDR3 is TGCAGTGCTAGTAACCGGGGGGCCTCGTATGGCTACACCTTC. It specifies CSASNRGASYGYTF.

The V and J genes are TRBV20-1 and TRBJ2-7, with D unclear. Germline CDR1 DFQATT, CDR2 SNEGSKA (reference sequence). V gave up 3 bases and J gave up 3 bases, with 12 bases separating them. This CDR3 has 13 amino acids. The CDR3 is CSARGRPSYEQYF. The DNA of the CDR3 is TGCAGTGCTAGGGGTAGGCCTAGCTACGAGCAGTACTTC.

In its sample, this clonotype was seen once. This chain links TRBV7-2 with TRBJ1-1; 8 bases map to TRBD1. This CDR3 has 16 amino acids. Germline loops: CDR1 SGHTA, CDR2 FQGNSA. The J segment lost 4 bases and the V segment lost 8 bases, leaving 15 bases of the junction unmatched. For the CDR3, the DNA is TGTGCCAGCGGCCCCGTCGGACAGGGTCTGTCCACTGAAGCTTTCTTT. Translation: CASGPVGQGLSTEAFF.

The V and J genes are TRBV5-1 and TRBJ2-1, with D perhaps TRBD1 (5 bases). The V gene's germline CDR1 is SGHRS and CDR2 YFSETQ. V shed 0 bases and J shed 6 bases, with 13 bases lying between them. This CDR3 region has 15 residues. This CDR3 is CASSLAEQASNEQFF. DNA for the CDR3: TGCGCCAGCAGCTTGGCGGAACAGGCCTCCAATGAGCAGTTCTTC.

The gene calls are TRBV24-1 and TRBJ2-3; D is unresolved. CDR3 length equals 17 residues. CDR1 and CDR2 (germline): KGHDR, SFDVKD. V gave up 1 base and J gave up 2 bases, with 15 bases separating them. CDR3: CATSDLGYRLITDTQYF. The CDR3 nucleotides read TGTGCCACCAGTGATTTAGGCTACCGGCTTATCACAGATACGCAGTATTTT.